This passage covers 2 T cell receptor beta chains from one sample sequenced in a study of blood T cell repertoires in COVID-19 (dated by TCRdb to the early 2020s). Receptors were amplified or captured by the immunoSEQ multiplex PCR assay. TCRdb carries this immuneACCESS record with in-frame sequences only. Its versions omit some clonotypes, under half of them owing to an unresolved V gene in the studies checked, with the rest unexplained. This sample comprises 120,000 or so clones, 82% of them detected only once. Clones ranked in the top ten supply around 4.5% of the sample. Source material: peripheral blood. These TCRs come from a woman in her 70s with acute or convalescent COVID-19.

This clone was seen just once. This chain connects TRBV6-5 to TRBJ1-1; 8 bases are shared with TRBD1. V gave up 7 bases and J gave up 6 bases; unmatched junction bases: 10. This CDR3 region has 14 residues. Germline CDR1 reads MNHEY; CDR2 reads SVGAGI. The CDR3 region is CASKGQAFNPEAFF. CDR3 nucleotide sequence: TGTGCCAGCAAGGGACAGGCATTTAACCCTGAAGCTTTCTTT.

The V gene is TRBV15, the J gene TRBJ1-5, with unresolved D. In germline, CDR1 is LNHNV, CDR2 YYDKDF (reference sequence). The CDR3 extends over 15 amino acids. The V end was cut by 0 bases, the J end by 0 bases, with 6 bases between. In DNA, the CDR3 is TGTGCCACCAGCAGAGAGAGTAATAGCAATCAGCCCCAGCATTTT. Protein product: CATSRESNSNQPQHF.